This T cell receptor (beta chain) was captured in a study of post-analysis software for immune sequencing data. Unique molecular identifiers were present in the TCR beta cDNA libraries. When 1 to 10 million T cells were used, they gave hundreds of thousands of cDNA molecules. TCRdb re-called the PCR reads with MiXCR, one entry per CDR3 protein. The data hold about 400,000 distinct CDR3 sequences, with around 33% observed a single time. The receptor's source is a girl aged 10 to 17 with multiple sclerosis. Material for sequencing was blood.

In DNA form, the CDR3 reads TGCGCCAGCAGCTTGGGACAGCACCAAGAGACCCAGTACTTC. It encodes CASSLGQHQETQYF. V usage is TRBV5-1 and J usage is TRBJ2-5; a possible D gene is TRBD1 (5 bases). The germline V gene has CDR1 SGHRS and CDR2 YFSETQ. V was cut by 0 bases and J by 0 bases, with 6 bases left in between. The CDR3 is made up of 14 amino acids.